This TCR beta chain was captured in a study of T cell responses to AZD1222 COVID-19 vaccine. The table came from immunoSEQ multiplex PCR; TCRdb's copy has only in-frame clones and leaves some out. The sample lists roughly 150,000 clones, approximately 88% occurring once. The CDR3 sequence is 12 residues long. Germline V gene lookup returns CDR1 SGHRS and CDR2 YFSETQ. V was pared by 1 base and J by 4 bases, with 6 bases between. This chain uses TRBV5-1 with TRBJ2-7; weak D call: TRBD1 (6 bases). This TCR was sampled from an adult in good health. This sample comprised peripheral blood, obtained on day 0 of AZD1222 vaccination. The CDR3 DNA sequence: TGCGCCAGCAGCTTGACAGGGTACGAGCAGTACTTC. This encodes CASSLTGYEQYF.